This entry features one T cell receptor (beta chain) sequence. The data stem from a study of blood T cell repertoires in COVID-19. The CDR3 runs to 15 residues. Losses at the gene ends were 4 bases for V and 4 bases for J; bases not matched to a gene: 6. Germline-derived CDR1 and CDR2 are SNHLY and FYNNEI. Repertoires were generated with immunoSEQ multiplex PCR, while TCRdb's copy carries only in-frame clones and drops some. The data show around 180,000 clones, about four fifths seen once. This receptor was identified in a woman over 75 with COVID-19, enrolled during active disease. What was sequenced was peripheral blood. J is TRBJ1-4 and V is TRBV2; TRBD1 aligns across 7 bases. The CDR3 nucleotides read TGTGCCAGCAGTGTATTGGGGACAGATAATGAAAAACTGTTTTTT. Translating it yields CASSVLGTDNEKLFF.